A selection of T cell receptor beta chains follows, all from one sample in a study of T cell responses to AZD1222 COVID-19 vaccine. The assay was immunoSEQ multiplex PCR, and TCRdb's table has in-frame clones only and misses some. The top ten clones hold less than 0.65% of a sample with 200,000 to 300,000 clones, 85% to 95% of them seen once. Specimen: peripheral blood, collected on day 0 of AZD1222 vaccination. The receptor set was obtained from an adult in good health. Both conserved end residues are part of each CDR3. The D gene is left open where the match is weak. Expanded clones get a size class; other rows say once, few or many, or leave the size out.

D gene: -
J gene: TRBJ2-5
clone size: -
V gene: TRBV10-2
CDR3 DNA: TGCGCCAGCAGTGAGCCACGCAATAGGACCCAGTACTTC
CDR3 protein: CASSEPRNRTQYF

D gene: -
J gene: TRBJ2-2
clone size: -
V gene: TRBV7-9
CDR3 DNA: TGTGCCAGCAGCCCCCTGGGGCTATATAACACCGGGGAGCTGTTTTTT
CDR3 protein: CASSPLGLYNTGELFF

D gene: -
J gene: TRBJ1-6
clone size: -
V gene: TRBV7-8
CDR3 DNA: TGTGCCAGCACCCTACTGGGGACGGAGAATTCACCCCTCCACTTT
CDR3 protein: CASTLLGTENSPLHF

D gene: TRBD1
J gene: TRBJ1-6
clone size: -
V gene: TRBV4-1
CDR3 DNA: TGCGCCAGCAGCCACGGCCGGGACAGGGTTAATTCACCCCTCCACTTT
CDR3 protein: CASSHGRDRVNSPLHF

D gene: -
J gene: TRBJ2-7
clone size: once
V gene: TRBV10-3
CDR3 DNA: TGTGCCATCAGTGAGGACGGGAGCTCCTACGAGCAGTACTTC
CDR3 protein: CAISEDGSSYEQYF

D gene: -
J gene: TRBJ1-1
clone size: -
V gene: TRBV3-1/TRBV3-2
CDR3 DNA: TGTGCCAGCAGCCAAGTTACACAGGGAGGCACTGAAGCTTTCTTT
CDR3 protein: CASSQVTQGGTEAFF

D gene: -
J gene: TRBJ2-3
clone size: -
V gene: TRBV11-3
CDR3 DNA: TGTGCCAGCAGCTTAGGGAGGGGGGTAACAGATACGCAGTATTTT
CDR3 protein: CASSLGRGVTDTQYF

D gene: -
J gene: TRBJ1-1
clone size: -
V gene: TRBV29-1
CDR3 DNA: TGCAGCGTGGGGACGGGGACTGAAGCTTTCTTT
CDR3 protein: CSVGTGTEAFF

D gene: -
J gene: TRBJ1-1
clone size: -
V gene: TRBV5-4
CDR3 DNA: TGTGCCAGCAGCGCCAACTCCGGAACGAACACTGAAGCTTTCTTT
CDR3 protein: CASSANSGTNTEAFF

D gene: TRBD2
J gene: TRBJ2-2
clone size: -
V gene: TRBV7-9
CDR3 DNA: TGTGCCAGCAGCTCGACTAGCGTAGGCGGGGAGCTGTTTTTT
CDR3 protein: CASSSTSVGGELFF

D gene: -
J gene: TRBJ1-3
clone size: -
V gene: TRBV5-1
CDR3 DNA: TGCGCCAGCAGCCCCTCCTCCTCTGGAAACACCATATATTTT
CDR3 protein: CASSPSSSGNTIYF

D gene: -
J gene: TRBJ2-5
clone size: -
V gene: TRBV15
CDR3 DNA: TGTGCCACCAGCAGAGATCCAGCGACGGTAGAGACCCAGTACTTC
CDR3 protein: CATSRDPATVETQYF

D gene: TRBD1
J gene: TRBJ1-2
clone size: -
V gene: TRBV28
CDR3 DNA: TGTGCCAGCATCAGGGGGGTGGGGGACTATGGCTACACCTTC
CDR3 protein: CASIRGVGDYGYTF

D gene: TRBD1
J gene: TRBJ1-5
clone size: -
V gene: TRBV28
CDR3 DNA: TGTGCCAGCAGTTTAGGACAGGGGAGTCGGGGTCAGCCCCAGCATTTT
CDR3 protein: CASSLGQGSRGQPQHF

D gene: -
J gene: TRBJ1-2
clone size: -
V gene: TRBV28
CDR3 DNA: TGTGCTACCGGGAACTATGGCTACACCTTC
CDR3 protein: CATGNYGYTF

D gene: -
J gene: TRBJ1-4
clone size: -
V gene: TRBV5-4
CDR3 DNA: TGTGCCAGCAGCTCGGATAGGGGGGAAAAACTGTTTTTT
CDR3 protein: CASSSDRGEKLFF

D gene: -
J gene: TRBJ1-1
clone size: once
V gene: TRBV19
CDR3 DNA: TGTGCCAGTAGTATTAAAGTTCCGAACACTGAAGCTTTCTTT
CDR3 protein: CASSIKVPNTEAFF

D gene: -
J gene: TRBJ2-3
clone size: -
V gene: TRBV10-2
CDR3 DNA: TGCGCCAGCAGTGAGGGAAATACGCAGTATTTT
CDR3 protein: CASSEGNTQYF

D gene: -
J gene: TRBJ1-5
clone size: -
V gene: TRBV28
CDR3 DNA: TGTGCCAGCAGTTTATGGAAGGGCAGGGCCAGCAATCAGCCCCAGCATTTT
CDR3 protein: CASSLWKGRASNQPQHF

D gene: -
J gene: TRBJ2-2
clone size: few
V gene: TRBV28
CDR3 DNA: TGTGCCAGCCCTAGCCGGGACACCGGGGAGCTGTTTTTT
CDR3 protein: CASPSRDTGELFF

D gene: -
J gene: TRBJ2-5
clone size: -
V gene: TRBV3-1/TRBV3-2
CDR3 DNA: TGTGCCAGCAGCCCAAGGTCAGGGTTGGAGACCCAGTACTTC
CDR3 protein: CASSPRSGLETQYF

D gene: -
J gene: TRBJ1-2
clone size: -
V gene: TRBV19
CDR3 DNA: TGTGCCAGTAGTCCAAACGATAACTATGGCTACACCTTC
CDR3 protein: CASSPNDNYGYTF

D gene: TRBD1
J gene: TRBJ2-7
clone size: once
V gene: TRBV2
CDR3 DNA: TGTGCCAGCAGGGGGACAGGGAGGGGCGAGCAGTACTTC
CDR3 protein: CASRGTGRGEQYF

D gene: TRBD1
J gene: TRBJ1-2
clone size: -
V gene: TRBV6-5
CDR3 DNA: TGTGCCAGCAGTACCCGGGACAGGGAAAACTATGGCTACACCTTC
CDR3 protein: CASSTRDRENYGYTF

D gene: -
J gene: TRBJ1-1
clone size: -
V gene: TRBV5-1
CDR3 DNA: TGCGCCAGCAGCCCAACCCTCGGGAACACTGAAGCTTTCTTT
CDR3 protein: CASSPTLGNTEAFF

D gene: TRBD2
J gene: TRBJ2-2
clone size: -
V gene: TRBV15
CDR3 DNA: TGTGCCACCAGCAGAGACCCCTCGGGGGGACTAGTGCCCGGGGAGCTGTTTTTT
CDR3 protein: CATSRDPSGGLVPGELFF

D gene: -
J gene: TRBJ1-2
clone size: -
V gene: TRBV29-1
CDR3 DNA: TGCAGCGTTGCGGCAGGGGTGCGAGGCTACACCTTC
CDR3 protein: CSVAAGVRGYTF

D gene: -
J gene: TRBJ2-7
clone size: -
V gene: TRBV18
CDR3 DNA: TGTGCCAGCTCACCGAGGTTGGCTCACTACGAGCAGTACTTC
CDR3 protein: CASSPRLAHYEQYF

D gene: -
J gene: TRBJ2-7
clone size: once
V gene: TRBV11-2
CDR3 DNA: TGTGCCAGCAGCTTAAGGCTTGCGTCCTACGAGCAGTACTTC
CDR3 protein: CASSLRLASYEQYF

D gene: -
J gene: TRBJ1-2
clone size: -
V gene: TRBV28
CDR3 DNA: TGTGCCAGCAGTATCGAGTGGGGTAACTATGGCTACACCTTC
CDR3 protein: CASSIEWGNYGYTF

D gene: -
J gene: TRBJ2-1
clone size: -
V gene: TRBV7-3
CDR3 DNA: TGTGCCAGCAGCTTAACGTTAACGAGTGAGCAGTTCTTC
CDR3 protein: CASSLTLTSEQFF

D gene: -
J gene: TRBJ2-7
clone size: -
V gene: TRBV19
CDR3 DNA: TGTGCCAGTAGTATCGTCGGGAGCTCCTACGAGCAGTACTTC
CDR3 protein: CASSIVGSSYEQYF